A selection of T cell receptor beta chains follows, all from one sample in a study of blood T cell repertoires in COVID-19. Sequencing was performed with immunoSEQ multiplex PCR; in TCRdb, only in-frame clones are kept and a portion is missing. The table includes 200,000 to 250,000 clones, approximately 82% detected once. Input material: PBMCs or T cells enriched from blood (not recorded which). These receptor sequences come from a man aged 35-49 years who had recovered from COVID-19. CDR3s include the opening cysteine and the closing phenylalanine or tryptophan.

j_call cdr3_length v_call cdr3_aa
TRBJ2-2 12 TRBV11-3 CASSPGTGELFF
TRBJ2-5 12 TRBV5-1 CASSFIGETQYF
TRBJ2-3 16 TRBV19 CASSPGGEKGTDTQYF
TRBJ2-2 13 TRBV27 CASSLYSPGELFF
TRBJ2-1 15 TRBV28 CASSSGGGGSDEQFF
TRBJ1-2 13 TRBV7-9 CASSRGQVEGYTF
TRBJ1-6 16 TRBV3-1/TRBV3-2 CASSQGAGSYNSPLHF
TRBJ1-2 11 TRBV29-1 CSVEGGYGYTF
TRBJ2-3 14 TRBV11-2 CASSLRGNTDTQYF
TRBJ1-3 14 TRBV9 CASSGTGSGNTIYF
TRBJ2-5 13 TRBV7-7 CASSRQGEETQYF
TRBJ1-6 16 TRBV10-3 CASTQGALSYNSPLHF
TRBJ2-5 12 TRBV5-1 CASSPAGETQYF
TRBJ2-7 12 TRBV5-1 CASSSPGGWQYF
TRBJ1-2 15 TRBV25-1 CASSDNRGSFYGYTF
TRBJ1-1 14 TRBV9 CASSPNGRDTEAFF
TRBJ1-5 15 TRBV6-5 CASSRAGGTLQPQHF
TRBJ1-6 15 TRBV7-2 CASSLDRGRNSPLHF
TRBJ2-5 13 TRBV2 CASTGNTRETQYF
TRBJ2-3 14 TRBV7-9 CASLWGGAADTQYF
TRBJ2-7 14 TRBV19 CASSGQGKNHEQYF
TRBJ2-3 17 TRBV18 CASSPEASGGLTDTQYF
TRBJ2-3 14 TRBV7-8 CASSLDLPTDTQYF
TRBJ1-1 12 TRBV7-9 CASSNSYPEAFF
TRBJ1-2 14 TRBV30 CARNQAGLYYGYTF
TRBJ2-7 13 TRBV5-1 CASSLALPSEQYF
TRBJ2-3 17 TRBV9 CASSGGTSGRGTDTQYF
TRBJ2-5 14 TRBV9 CASSASREGETQYF
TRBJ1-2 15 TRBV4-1 CASSASGASGYGYTF
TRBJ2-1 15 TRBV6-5 CASNVGLAGVGEQFF